The 2 T cell receptor beta chains presented below share a single source sample, sequenced in a study of blood T cell repertoires in COVID-19. The assay was immunoSEQ multiplex PCR, and TCRdb's table has in-frame clones only and misses some. The table records 250,000 to 350,000 clones, around 90% of them present only once. Sequenced material: peripheral blood. The receptors shown here come from a man younger than 35 who had recovered from COVID-19.

This clone was recorded only once. The rearrangement joins TRBV7-6 to TRBJ2-5; TRBD2 agrees at 9 bases. The CDR3 sequence is 18 residues long. Per the germline V gene, CDR1 is SGHVS and CDR2 is FNYEAQ. J lost 2 bases, V lost 8 bases, and 18 bases had no gene match. CDR3 sequence reads: CASGPLGGAGGFQETQYF. The CDR3 nucleotides read TGTGCCAGCGGGCCCCTTGGAGGGGCGGGGGGGTTTCAAGAGACCCAGTACTTC. Based on the CDR3 plus reference TRBV7-6 and TRBJ2-5, the full variable domain is GAGVSQSPRYKVTKRGQDVALRCDPISGHVSLYWYRQALGQGPEFLTYFNYEAQQDKSGLPNDRFSAERPEGSISTLTIQRTEQRDSAMYRCASGPLGGAGGFQETQYFGPGTRLLVL.

In its sample, this clone was seen once. The rearrangement joins TRBV6-5 to TRBJ2-2; 9 bases map to TRBD1. CDR3 length: 15 amino acids. Germline CDR1 MNHEY, CDR2 SVGAGI. The trim removed 6 bases at V and 1 base at J, leaving 3 bases unmatched. The CDR3 DNA reads TGTGCCAGCAGGAGGGACAGGGTGAACACCGGGGAGCTGTTTTTT. It encodes CASRRDRVNTGELFF.